This T cell receptor beta chain was observed in a study of glioma-infiltrating T cells. About the study: Dexamethasone exposure before glioma surgery was limited to six or fewer days. Roughly 990,000 peripheral T cells were targeted at 4.5- to 10-fold coverage.

This clonotype was counted many times. Its matching antigen is unknown. The study, taken as a whole, reports: Shared blood CDR3 signature motifs marked patients with low tissue-blood divergence.

Germline values: CDR1 SGHTA, CDR2 FQGNSA. CDR3 length: 12 amino acids. Losses at the gene ends were 8 bases for V and 4 bases for J; bases not matched to a gene: 4. The iRepertoire nested amplicon-rescue multiplex PCR amplified TCR alpha and beta CDR3s from RNA. TCRdb processed the multiplex PCR reads anew with MiXCR; each CDR3 protein has one entry. Of a few hundred thousand distinct CDR3 sequences in the sample, 41% were seen once. The sample consisted of glioma tissue, nonneoplastic brain tissue, or PBMCs (not recorded which). This rearrangement joins TRBV7-2 to TRBJ2-5, with 7 bases aligning to TRBD1. This TCR was recovered from a human donor with low-grade glioma or glioblastoma, undergoing nonglioma brain surgery, or in good health (not recorded which). CDR3 bases: TGTGCCAGCGAAACAGGGGCAGAGACCCAGTACTTC. It yields the protein CASETGAETQYF.